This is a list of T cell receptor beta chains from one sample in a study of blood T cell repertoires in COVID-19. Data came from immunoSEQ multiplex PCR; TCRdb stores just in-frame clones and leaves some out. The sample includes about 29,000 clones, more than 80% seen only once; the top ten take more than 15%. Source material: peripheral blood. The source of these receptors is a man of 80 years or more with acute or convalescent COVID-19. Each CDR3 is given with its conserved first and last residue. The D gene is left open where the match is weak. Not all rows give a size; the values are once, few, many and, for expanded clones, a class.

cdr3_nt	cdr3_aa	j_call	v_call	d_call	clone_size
TGTGCCAGCAGTGAGAAGGGACAGGGAAATCAGCCCCAGCATTTT	CASSEKGQGNQPQHF	TRBJ1-5	TRBV25-1	TRBD1	NA
TGTGCCAGCAGTGTGGGGGACTATTTGGGTTCTGAAGCTTTCTTT	CASSVGDYLGSEAFF	TRBJ1-1	TRBV2	NA	NA
TGTGCCAGCAGTCCTAGCGGGGGCCCAGGGGATACGCAGTATTTT	CASSPSGGPGDTQYF	TRBJ2-3	TRBV7-6	TRBD2	NA
TGCAGCGTTGAGGGGAGCTCCTACAATGAGCAGTTCTTC	CSVEGSSYNEQFF	TRBJ2-1	TRBV29-1	NA	NA
TGTGCCAGTACCCCTCGATTTCGTCAGGGAGGGTCGAACACTGAAGCTTTCTTT	CASTPRFRQGGSNTEAFF	TRBJ1-1	TRBV19	NA	NA
TGTGCCTGGAATCCGGACAGGATCCTCAATGAGCAGTTCTTC	CAWNPDRILNEQFF	TRBJ2-1	TRBV30	TRBD1	NA
TGTGCCAGCAGTGTCCTAGGAAGCAATCAGCCCCAGCATTTT	CASSVLGSNQPQHF	TRBJ1-5	TRBV25-1	NA	NA
TGTGCCAGCAGCTTGGCCCCGGACAGGGCTTTGGATGGCTACACCTTC	CASSLAPDRALDGYTF	TRBJ1-2	TRBV5-4	TRBD1	NA
TGTGCCTGGAGTCTGGACAGGGGACTTGAGCAGTTCTTC	CAWSLDRGLEQFF	TRBJ2-1	TRBV30	TRBD1	NA
TGTGCCAGCAGTGGGGGGGGACAGGCAAGGTGGTACGAGCAGTACTTC	CASSGGGQARWYEQYF	TRBJ2-7	TRBV6-1	NA	NA
TGTGCCAGCAGTGCACAGGGATCCGGTCAGCCCCAGCATTTT	CASSAQGSGQPQHF	TRBJ1-5	TRBV2	NA	NA
TGTGCCAGCAGTGGAGGACAGGGACCGTCACCCCTCCACTTT	CASSGGQGPSPLHF	TRBJ1-6	TRBV2	TRBD1	NA
TGTGCCAGCTCACCCAGGACAGAAAAACTGTTTTTT	CASSPRTEKLFF	TRBJ1-4	TRBV18	NA	NA
TGTGCCAGCAGTCCAACAGGGGGAGGAAACACCATATATTTT	CASSPTGGGNTIYF	TRBJ1-3	TRBV25-1	TRBD1	NA
TGTGCCACCGCCTCGACAGGGGCGGATCAGCCCCAGCATTTT	CATASTGADQPQHF	TRBJ1-5	TRBV10-3	TRBD1	few
TGTGCCAGCAGTGAATTCCGTGGCAATGAAAAACTGTTTTTT	CASSEFRGNEKLFF	TRBJ1-4	TRBV2	NA	NA
TGCGCCAGCAGCTCGGACAGGGAAGCTTTCTACAATGAGCAGTTCTTC	CASSSDREAFYNEQFF	TRBJ2-1	TRBV5-1	TRBD1	NA